Listed below are T cell receptor beta chains from one sample, sequenced in a study of OX40 agonist ivuxolimab in advanced cancers. Data came from immunoSEQ multiplex PCR; TCRdb stores just in-frame clones and leaves some out. The data contain 75,000 or so clones, almost 85% of them singletons. This material consisted of CD4+ or CD8+ T cells sorted from blood, taken in a trial of the OX40 agonist ivuxolimab. These receptors all come from an adult with an advanced solid tumor such as melanoma, head and neck, liver or kidney cancer. The CDR3 runs from the conserved cysteine through the conserved F or W. D genes are given only for firm matches. Clone size is given for some rows only: seen once, a few or many times, or a class if the clone is expanded.

NA	TRBJ1-4	NA	TRBV5-6	CASSLRGLTNEKLFF	TGTGCCAGCAGCCTCAGAGGGCTCACTAATGAAAAACTGTTTTTT
NA	TRBJ2-7	NA	TRBV9	CASSVQGHSYEQYF	TGTGCCAGCAGCGTCCAGGGCCACTCCTACGAGCAGTACTTC
NA	TRBJ1-1	NA	TRBV11-3	CASSLGTGGGTEAFF	TGTGCCAGCAGCTTAGGCACAGGCGGAGGGACTGAAGCTTTCTTT
TRBD1	TRBJ1-2	NA	TRBV7-2	CASSLTGQGGGYTF	TGTGCCAGCAGCTTAACGGGACAGGGGGGTGGCTACACCTTC
TRBD2	TRBJ2-1	NA	TRBV7-3	CASSLLPPTSGARGDNEQFF	TGTGCCAGCAGCTTGTTACCGCCGACTAGCGGGGCGAGGGGGGACAATGAGCAGTTCTTC
TRBD2	TRBJ2-7	NA	TRBV11-2	CASSLGDSGGYEQYF	TGTGCCAGCAGCTTAGGGGATAGCGGGGGTTACGAGCAGTACTTC
NA	TRBJ1-1	NA	TRBV7-2	CASSLGRNTEAFF	TGTGCCAGCAGCTTGGGCAGGAACACTGAAGCTTTCTTT
NA	TRBJ2-7	NA	TRBV27	CASSLFGSYEQYF	TGTGCCAGCAGTTTATTCGGGTCCTACGAGCAGTACTTC
NA	TRBJ1-3	NA	TRBV6-6	CASKGSKTWDTIYF	TGTGCCTCGAAGGGGTCTAAAACCTGGGACACCATATATTTT
TRBD2	TRBJ2-5	once	TRBV15	CATSNPSGGAGETQYF	TGTGCCACCAGCAATCCTAGCGGGGGGGCCGGGGAGACCCAGTACTTC
TRBD1	TRBJ2-5	NA	TRBV30	CAWSLGTGGTETQYF	TGTGCCTGGAGCCTTGGGACAGGGGGGACGGAGACCCAGTACTTC
TRBD1	TRBJ1-2	few	TRBV7-3	CASSPTGGDGYTF	TGTGCCAGCAGCCCGACAGGGGGCGATGGCTACACCTTC
NA	TRBJ2-1	once	TRBV27	CASSLRRAHEQFF	TGTGCCAGCAGTTTGAGGAGGGCCCATGAGCAGTTCTTC
TRBD1	TRBJ2-7	NA	TRBV6-4	CASSGTGDISYEQYF	TGTGCCAGCAGTGGTACAGGGGACATCTCCTACGAGCAGTACTTC
NA	TRBJ2-6	NA	TRBV19	CASSTYSSGANVLTF	TGTGCCAGTAGTACGTACAGCTCTGGGGCCAACGTCCTGACTTTC
TRBD2	TRBJ2-2	NA	TRBV19	CASRGGLAGGTGELFF	TGTGCCAGTAGGGGGGGACTAGCGGGAGGCACCGGGGAGCTGTTTTTT
NA	TRBJ2-1	few	TRBV5-5	CASSFRLDWFF	TGTGCCAGCAGCTTCCGACTAGACTGGTTCTTC
TRBD1	TRBJ2-5	NA	TRBV7-2	CASSFQTGQETQYF	TGTGCCAGCAGCTTCCAGACAGGGCAAGAGACCCAGTACTTC
TRBD1	TRBJ1-5	NA	TRBV5-1	CASSLDPRGQSNQPQHF	TGCGCCAGCAGCTTGGATCCCAGGGGGCAGAGCAATCAGCCCCAGCATTTT
TRBD2	TRBJ2-1	NA	TRBV7-2	CASSLRLAGGGNEQFF	TGTGCCAGCAGCTTACGGCTAGCGGGAGGAGGTAATGAGCAGTTCTTC
NA	TRBJ2-7	NA	TRBV5-6	CASSFRDKWYEQYF	TGTGCCAGCAGCTTCCGGGACAAATGGTACGAGCAGTACTTC
TRBD2	TRBJ2-1	NA	TRBV2	CASSSLAGNEQFF	TGTGCCAGCAGCTCCCTAGCGGGAAATGAGCAGTTCTTC
NA	TRBJ1-5	few	TRBV4-2	CASSQDRVRWNQPQHF	TGTGCCAGCAGCCAAGACAGAGTGAGGTGGAATCAGCCCCAGCATTTT
NA	TRBJ1-1	NA	TRBV10-3	CAITPRGAGTEAFF	TGTGCCATCACTCCAAGGGGGGCAGGGACTGAAGCTTTCTTT
TRBD1	TRBJ1-2	few	TRBV6-6	CATLQGALGYTF	TGTGCCACATTACAGGGGGCTCTTGGCTACACCTTC
NA	TRBJ2-2	NA	TRBV18	CASSLKRGPPGELFF	TGTGCCAGCTCCCTCAAGAGAGGACCCCCCGGGGAGCTGTTTTTT
TRBD1	TRBJ2-4	NA	TRBV10-3	CAIMEGQGKNIQYF	TGTGCCATCATGGAGGGACAGGGGAAAAACATTCAGTACTTC
NA	TRBJ2-7	few	TRBV28	CATLGGTGGYEQYF	TGTGCCACCCTGGGAGGGACAGGAGGATACGAGCAGTACTTC
TRBD2	TRBJ2-1	once	TRBV2	CASSWSLAGGYNEQFF	TGTGCCAGCAGTTGGTCGTTAGCGGGAGGCTACAATGAGCAGTTCTTC
NA	TRBJ1-1	NA	TRBV18	CASSLALGWNTEAFF	TGTGCCAGCTCACTTGCATTAGGGTGGAACACTGAAGCTTTCTTT
TRBD1	TRBJ2-5	NA	TRBV5-1	CASTTQGGWGQETQYF	TGCGCCAGCACCACGCAAGGGGGCTGGGGCCAAGAGACCCAGTACTTC
NA	TRBJ2-7	NA	TRBV9	CASSVGVPLVYEQYF	TGTGCCAGCAGCGTCGGGGTCCCGTTAGTCTACGAGCAGTACTTC
NA	TRBJ2-1	NA	TRBV6-6	CASTLSSYNEQFF	TGTGCCAGCACCTTGAGCTCCTACAATGAGCAGTTCTTC
NA	TRBJ1-2	NA	TRBV5-4	CASSREGLSQNGYTF	TGTGCCAGCAGCCGCGAGGGCCTAAGTCAAAATGGCTACACCTTC
TRBD1	TRBJ2-2	NA	TRBV11-1	CASSLQGANTGELFF	TGTGCCAGCAGCTTACAGGGGGCAAACACCGGGGAGCTGTTTTTT
NA	TRBJ2-1	NA	TRBV9	CASSVERDLYNEQFF	TGTGCCAGCAGCGTAGAACGGGACCTCTACAATGAGCAGTTCTTC
TRBD1	TRBJ1-5	NA	TRBV5-1	CASSLEGGRQPQHF	TGCGCCAGCAGCTTGGAAGGGGGCCGTCAGCCCCAGCATTTT
NA	TRBJ1-3	NA	TRBV7-2	CASSLVGGRGSGNTIYF	TGTGCCAGCAGCTTAGTCGGCGGTAGGGGATCTGGAAACACCATATATTTT
TRBD1	TRBJ2-7	NA	TRBV19	CASSPLQGAYEQYF	TGTGCCAGTAGTCCCCTACAGGGGGCCTACGAGCAGTACTTC
NA	TRBJ1-1	NA	TRBV28	CASSEYRSTEAFF	TGTGCCAGCAGTGAGTACAGAAGCACTGAAGCTTTCTTT
NA	TRBJ1-1	few	TRBV7-2	CASSGQPNTEAFF	TGTGCCAGCAGCGGACAGCCGAACACTGAAGCTTTCTTT
TRBD2	TRBJ2-1	NA	TRBV7-9	CASSLGLAGVGEQFF	TGTGCCAGCAGCTTGGGACTAGCGGGAGTCGGTGAGCAGTTCTTC
TRBD1	TRBJ2-7	NA	TRBV9	CASSASGTGLFYEQYF	TGTGCCAGCAGCGCGTCCGGGACAGGACTGTTCTACGAGCAGTACTTC
NA	TRBJ1-1	NA	TRBV7-8	CASSYTGTEAFF	TGTGCCAGCAGTTATACAGGGACTGAAGCTTTCTTT
TRBD1	TRBJ1-3	NA	TRBV7-3	CASSLTLFEGQGDISGNTIYF	TGTGCCAGCAGCTTAACGTTGTTTGAAGGACAGGGCGACATCTCTGGAAACACCATATATTTT
TRBD2	TRBJ2-1	NA	TRBV4-2	CASSHYIAGVRNEQFF	TGTGCCAGCAGCCATTACATAGCGGGGGTCCGGAATGAGCAGTTCTTC
NA	TRBJ2-5	NA	TRBV9	CASSTLGTVQETQYF	TGTGCCAGCAGCACCCTGGGGACGGTACAAGAGACCCAGTACTTC
TRBD1	TRBJ2-3	NA	TRBV5-4	CASSLVDRGQDTQYF	TGTGCCAGCAGCTTGGTGGACAGGGGGCAAGATACGCAGTATTTT
TRBD2	TRBJ2-1	NA	TRBV18	CASQATLAGEVNEQFF	TGTGCCAGCCAGGCGACACTAGCGGGAGAAGTTAATGAGCAGTTCTTC
NA	TRBJ1-4	NA	TRBV4-3	CASSQDGATNEKLFF	TGCGCCAGCAGCCAAGACGGAGCAACTAATGAAAAACTGTTTTTT
TRBD2	TRBJ2-3	NA	TRBV7-2	CASSFSGRARDTQYF	TGTGCCAGCAGCTTCAGCGGGAGGGCCCGAGATACGCAGTATTTT
NA	TRBJ1-2	NA	TRBV28	CASSFGGIYGYTF	TGTGCCAGCAGTTTCGGCGGGATCTATGGCTACACCTTC
NA	TRBJ2-1	few	TRBV7-8	CASSPLGQQFNEQFF	TGTGCCAGCAGCCCTTTGGGCCAACAGTTTAATGAGCAGTTCTTC
NA	TRBJ2-1	NA	TRBV6-1	CASSLDRISYNEQFF	TGTGCCAGCAGCCTGGACCGTATCTCCTACAATGAGCAGTTCTTC
NA	TRBJ2-3	NA	TRBV2	CASSEGLGTDTQYF	TGTGCCAGCAGTGAGGGACTGGGCACAGATACGCAGTATTTT
NA	TRBJ1-1	NA	TRBV28	CASSLYQVVNTEAFF	TGTGCCAGCAGTTTATATCAGGTTGTGAACACTGAAGCTTTCTTT
NA	TRBJ2-7	NA	TRBV6-1	CASTRTINYEQYF	TGTGCCAGCACAAGGACTATAAATTACGAGCAGTACTTC
TRBD2	TRBJ2-7	once	TRBV10-3	CAISEGLAGGYEQYF	TGTGCCATCAGTGAAGGTCTAGCGGGAGGGTACGAGCAGTACTTC
TRBD1	TRBJ2-7	NA	TRBV5-5	CASSLSTGDSDEQYF	TGTGCCAGCAGCTTATCCACAGGGGACAGCGACGAGCAGTACTTC
NA	TRBJ1-2	once	TRBV4-3	CASSQRGLLNYGYTF	TGCGCCAGCAGCCAAAGAGGACTGCTTAACTATGGCTACACCTTC